This TCR beta chain appears in the sequencing data of a study of blood T cell repertoires in COVID-19. Whole-study context: Acute and convalescent COVID-19 samples came from the United States, Italy and Spain.

In the authors' methods: Reference gene primer amplification gave nucleated cell count estimates. This table comes from immunoSEQ multiplex PCR, and its TCRdb copy is limited to in-frame clones, with some not included. V and J calls and clone size are as listed in that table; D and trimming were resolved from the DNA. The sample shows some 170,000 clones, around 85% of them seen only once. The specimen sequenced was peripheral blood. The TCR comes from a man aged 55 to 70 with active or convalescent COVID-19.

The CDR3 region is CASSPGYRRQAGGELFF. The DNA of the CDR3 is TGTGCCAGCAGCCCGGGATATCGGCGACAAGCGGGCGGGGAGCTGTTTTTT. The rearrangement links TRBV11-2 to TRBJ2-2, with a tentative D call TRBD2 (6 bases). CDR3 length equals 17 residues. The V end lost 5 bases, the J end lost 7 bases, and 23 bases lay between the germline ends. Germline V CDR1 and CDR2: SGHAT, FQNNGV.